A selection of T cell receptor beta chains follows, all from one sample in a study of metastatic and nonmetastatic thyroid tumors. Via MiXCR, TCRdb re-called the PCR reads. The data contain about 16,000 clones, 25% to 30% of them singletons. The specimen was tumor tissue. These receptors all come from a female donor with papillary thyroid cancer or a benign thyroid nodule (not recorded which). Some clones in this sample may be carry-over from other donors' samples. Both conserved end residues are part of each CDR3. The D gene is left open where the match is weak. Clone size appears in some rows only: once, few, many, or a class for an expanded clone.

>-|few|TRBV10-3|TRBJ1-2
TGTGCCATCAGTGAGTTAGGTGGGGACTATGGCTACACCTTC
CAISELGGDYGYTF
>-|-|TRBV11-2|TRBJ1-1
TGTGCCAGCAGCGTCCGGGACGTCCTCACTGAAGCTTTCTTT
CASSVRDVLTEAFF
>-|-|TRBV3-1|TRBJ2-7
TGTGCCAGCAGCCAAAAGGGAAGCGGGCTCGAGCAGTACTTC
CASSQKGSGLEQYF
>TRBD2|few|TRBV30|TRBJ2-1
TGTGCCTGGAGTACCAGCGGGGGGCCCCAGGAGCAGTTCTTC
CAWSTSGGPQEQFF
>TRBD2|-|TRBV7-2|TRBJ2-7
TGTGCCAGCGGATCCGGGACTATCACCTACGAGCAGTACTTC
CASGSGTITYEQYF
>TRBD1|-|TRBV5-1|TRBJ1-2
TGCGCCAGCAGAGGGGAAACAGGGGGCTATGGCTACACCTTC
CASRGETGGYGYTF
>TRBD2|-|TRBV20-1|TRBJ2-7
TGCAGTGCTAGAGAGCCGGGGGGGGCCTACGAGCAGTACTTC
CSAREPGGAYEQYF
>-|-|TRBV9|TRBJ2-7
TGTGCCAGCAGCGTATCGACAGGAGGGCCGTACGAGCAGTACTTC
CASSVSTGGPYEQYF
>TRBD1|-|TRBV30|TRBJ1-2
TGTGCCTGGAGTGTAAAGTCGGACAGGACTAACTATGGCTACACCTTC
CAWSVKSDRTNYGYTF
>-|-|TRBV20-1|TRBJ1-2
TGCAGTGCTAGACCGTTTCGCGGGGATAACTATGGCTACACCTTC
CSARPFRGDNYGYTF
>TRBD1|once|TRBV20-1|TRBJ1-4
TGCAGTGCTAGAGAGTTAGCGACAGGGGGCTACGGAAAACTGTTTTTT
CSARELATGGYGKLFF
>-|many|TRBV4-3|TRBJ1-2
TGCGCCAGCAGGAGGGACGGAAGAGCTAACTATGGCTACACCTTC
CASRRDGRANYGYTF
>-|few|TRBV20-1|TRBJ2-7
TGCAGCGCTGTGTGGCCCGGCGAGCAGTACTTC
CSAVWPGEQYF
>TRBD1|-|TRBV18|TRBJ1-2
TGTGCCAGCTCACCAGATGCCGCAGGGGGCCTTTATGGCTACACCTTC
CASSPDAAGGLYGYTF
>-|many|TRBV24-1|TRBJ1-3
TGTGCCACCAGTGACTCATGGGGGCAAGGAAACACCATATATTTT
CATSDSWGQGNTIYF
>-|few|TRBV6-2/TRBV6-3|TRBJ1-5
TGTGCCAGCAGCCCTCCAGGCGGGGCGCGGACCAATCGGCCCCAGCATTTT
CASSPPGGARTNRPQHF
>-|-|TRBV5-5|TRBJ1-1
TGTGCCAGCACCCAGTGTTCTGAAGCTTTCTTT
CASTQCSEAFF
>-|few|TRBV7-8|TRBJ2-5
TGTGCCAGCAGCTTAGGATCGACAGAGACCCAGTACTTC
CASSLGSTETQYF
>-|many|TRBV6-1|TRBJ2-5
TGTGCCAGCAGGACAGAAAAGACCCAGTACTTC
CASRTEKTQYF
>-|many|TRBV2|TRBJ2-1
TGTGCCAGCAATTCGGCTAGCGAACAGTTCTTC
CASNSASEQFF
>TRBD2|-|TRBV11-2|TRBJ2-1
TGTGCCAGCAGCTCCGGTACTAGCGTCAATGAGCAGTTCTTC
CASSSGTSVNEQFF
>-|-|TRBV18|TRBJ2-7
TGTGCCAGCTCACCAGGATCAGGCCGCTACGAGCAGTACTTC
CASSPGSGRYEQYF
>-|medium-sized|TRBV2|TRBJ2-7
TGTGCCAGCAGGCCGACGGGACCTCTCCCCGAGCAGTACTTC
CASRPTGPLPEQYF
>-|-|TRBV4-2|TRBJ1-5
TGTGCCAGCAGCCAAGATGGACAGATCAATCAGCCCCAGCATTTT
CASSQDGQINQPQHF
>-|-|TRBV6-4|TRBJ1-2
TGTGCCAGCAGTGAAGCGTCAGGAACCAACTATGGCTACACCTTC
CASSEASGTNYGYTF
>-|many|TRBV5-1|TRBJ1-2
TGCGCCAGCAGCTCAGGACTTTCCCGGGGCTACACCTTC
CASSSGLSRGYTF
>TRBD1|-|TRBV28|TRBJ1-1
TGTGCCAGCAGTTCTCCGACAGGGGGGGGCCGCATGAACACTGAAGCTTTCTTT
CASSSPTGGGRMNTEAFF
>-|medium-sized|TRBV4-2|TRBJ1-2
TGTGCCAGCAGCCAGGGGCTGGCAGGGGCCGACTATGGCTACACCTTC
CASSQGLAGADYGYTF
>-|few|TRBV12-3/TRBV12-4|TRBJ2-7
TGTGCCAGCAGTTTCGGGCTTGAGCAGTACTTC
CASSFGLEQYF
>-|medium-sized|TRBV28|TRBJ1-6
TGTGCCAGCAGGACCTGGGACACTTTAGTTGATAATTCACCCCTCCACTTT
CASRTWDTLVDNSPLHF
>-|medium-sized|TRBV4-1|TRBJ1-6
TGCGCCAGCAGCCAAGAGGGGGGGCTGGGTTCACCCCTCCACTTT
CASSQEGGLGSPLHF
>-|many|TRBV2|TRBJ1-4
TGTGCCAGCAGTGAAGCGTTAAGGGCGTATATTGCAACTAATGAAAAACTGTTTTTT
CASSEALRAYIATNEKLFF
>-|-|TRBV11-2|TRBJ1-1
TGTGCCAGCAGCTCCGGACGTTTGAACACTGAAGCTTTCTTT
CASSSGRLNTEAFF
>-|medium-sized|TRBV25-1|TRBJ1-1
TGTGCCAGCAGTGCCCTTAAGGACAGCTTCATGAACACTGAAGCTTTCTTT
CASSALKDSFMNTEAFF
>TRBD1|-|TRBV18|TRBJ2-3
TGTGCCAGCTCACTTCAGACAGGGACATATACGCAGTATTTT
CASSLQTGTYTQYF
>-|-|TRBV20-1|TRBJ2-7
TGCAGTGCTAGTCGGGCAGGGAGGACCTACGAGCAGTACTTC
CSASRAGRTYEQYF
>-|many|TRBV4-3|TRBJ2-5
TGCGCCAGCAGCCAAGGGGGGCAGGGACGCGGGGAGACCCAGTACTTC
CASSQGGQGRGETQYF
>-|-|TRBV9|TRBJ2-3
TGTGCCAGCAGCGTAAGGCCCTTCACAGATACGCAGTATTTT
CASSVRPFTDTQYF
>TRBD1|few|TRBV3-1|TRBJ1-2
TGTGCCAGCAGCAACGGACAGGGCTACGGTGGCTACACCTTC
CASSNGQGYGGYTF
>-|few|TRBV6-2/TRBV6-3|TRBJ1-2
TGTGCCAGCAGTTCGTGGGGGCCGCGCGTAGGATACACCTTC
CASSSWGPRVGYTF
>TRBD1|-|TRBV24-1|TRBJ1-5
TGTGCCACCAAAGCACAGGGGGCGAATAGCAATCAGCCCCAGCATTTT
CATKAQGANSNQPQHF
>-|-|TRBV6-2/TRBV6-3|TRBJ2-5
TGTGCCAGCAGTCCCTGGTTTAGGGGGGAGACCCAGTACTTC
CASSPWFRGETQYF